This TCR beta chain emerged from a study of T-cell memory formation after mild COVID-19. The sample holds one count of this clonotype. Its antigen is currently unknown. V dropped 5 bases and J dropped 2 bases, with 12 bases sitting between them. CDR3 length: 15 amino acids. From germline, CDR1 is MRHNA and CDR2 SNTAGT. Study-wide results and caveats: There was a balanced CD4/CD8 profile in clones contracting day 15 to 85, and later expanders leaned CD4+.

TCRdb passed the 5' RACE reads through MiXCR, listing each CDR3 protein once. The sample contains approximately 210,000 distinct CDR3 sequences, under 12% of which appear only once. The V call is TRBV6-4, the J call TRBJ2-2, with D tentatively TRBD1 (5 bases). The TCR originated in a man aged 18 to 29 who had mild COVID-19 (a few samples of this study predate the infection). Cell type and time point are not known. Sequenced input: PBMCs or a T cell subset sorted from them (not recorded which). The CDR3 region is CASSLGHLNTGELFF. For the CDR3, the DNA is TGTGCCAGCAGTCTCGGACATCTTAACACCGGGGAGCTGTTTTTT.